Following are 27 T cell receptor beta chains from one sample sequenced in a study of T cells in Graves' hyperthyroidism and ophthalmopathy. Regions amplified from RNA transcripts were the TCR beta CDR3 regions. HTBI primers were employed in a first-round RT-PCR of the TCR CDR3. TCRdb itself ran the multiplex PCR reads through MiXCR, one entry per CDR3 protein. Of hundreds of thousands of distinct CDR3 sequences in the sample, 17% were seen once. Sequencing was carried out using blood. The receptors stem from a woman in her late teens or twenties with Graves' ophthalmopathy.

This clonotype was counted a single time. A much larger clonotype is one base distant, so this may be a read error. CDR3 protein: CSARQQGPDEQYF. For the CDR3, the DNA is TGCAGTGCTCGACAACAGGGGCCGGACGAGCAGTACTTC. V usage is TRBV20-1 and J usage is TRBJ2-7; 7 nucleotides align to TRBD1. The CDR3 loop spans 13 amino acids. V was pared by 5 bases and J by 5 bases, with 9 bases of the junction left unmatched. Per the germline V gene, CDR1 is DFQATT and CDR2 is SNEGSKA (reference sequence).

V and J are TRBV6-4 and TRBJ1-1; D uncertain. V was clipped by 2 bases and J by 7 bases, with 11 bases between them. Germline V gene sequence: CDR1 MRHNA, CDR2 SNTAGT. The CDR3 covers 13 residues. CDR3 loop: CASSDGRLREAFF. CDR3 nucleotides: TGTGCCAGCAGTGACGGCCGCTTGCGTGAAGCTTTCTTT.

This chain links TRBV5-8 with TRBJ2-2; 8 nucleotides agree with TRBD1. Per the germline V gene, CDR1 is SGHTS and CDR2 is YDEGEE. The CDR3 spans 17 residues. Trimming took 4 bases from V and 5 from J; bases not matched to a gene: 13. The CDR3 DNA sequence: TGTGCCAGCAGCCCGAAAACCCAGGGGGCGAGGACCGGGGAGCTGTTTTTT. This translates into CASSPKTQGARTGELFF. Based on the CDR3 plus reference TRBV5-8 and TRBJ2-2, the full variable domain is EAGVTQSPTHLIKTRGQQATLRCSPISGHTSVYWYQQALGLGLQFLLWYDEGEERNRGNFPPRFSGRQFPNYSSELNVNALELEDSALYLCASSPKTQGARTGELFFGEGSRLTVL.

There are many counts of this clonotype. V and J are TRBV11-2 and TRBJ2-3; 9 bases are shared with TRBD1. CDR1 and CDR2 from the germline V gene are SGHAT and FQNNGV. V shed 3 bases and J 0 bases; nucleotides not matched to a gene: 10. The CDR3 is 18 residues long. DNA of the CDR3: TGTGCCAGCAGCTTTTCTCTAAACAGGGGGCCTAGCACAGATACGCAGTATTTT. Translation: CASSFSLNRGPSTDTQYF.

At least ten counts were recorded for this clonotype. The chain links TRBV6-1 to TRBJ1-1; no definite D call. V was cut by 6 bases and J by 3 bases, with 14 bases left in between. This CDR3 is built from 14 residues. Germline CDR1 is MNHNS and CDR2 is SASEGT. The CDR3 DNA follows: TGTGCCAGCAGGACGACGGACGCCTACACTGAAGCTTTCTTT. This sequence encodes CASRTTDAYTEAFF.

The chain carries TRBV2 and TRBJ2-1; 12 bases agree with TRBD2. Germline V lookup: CDR1 SNHLY, CDR2 FYNNEI. The CDR3 covers 15 residues. Trimming removed 5 bases from V and 7 bases from J; junction bases left unmatched: 6. As DNA, the CDR3 is TGTGCCAGCAGTAGGACTAGCGGGGTGGGTAATGAGCAGTTCTTC. Amino acids: CASSRTSGVGNEQFF.

In this sample, this clonotype turned up many times. This chain connects TRBV11-2 to TRBJ2-5; TRBD1 is a possible D gene (6 bases). V was clipped by 1 base and J by 5 bases, with 17 bases between them. The germline V gene has CDR1 SGHAT and CDR2 FQNNGV. CDR3 length: 16 amino acids. In DNA, the CDR3 is TGTGCCAGCAGCTTAGGAGGGGGAGCCTTTCGGGAGACCCAGTACTTC. Its protein product is CASSLGGGAFRETQYF.

This clonotype was counted only a few times. This chain uses TRBV7-2 with TRBJ2-2; D could derive from TRBD1 or TRBD2 (5 bases each). The CDR3 is 14 residues long. Germline-derived CDR1 and CDR2 are SGHTA and FQGNSA. Trimming took 2 bases from V and 6 from J, leaving 10 bases between them. The CDR3 nucleotides are TGTGCCAGCAGCTTATTCACGGGACCCGGGGAGCTGTTTTTT. Amino acids: CASSLFTGPGELFF.

The rearrangement links TRBV15 to TRBJ1-1; tentatively, D is TRBD1 (5 bases). CDR1 is LNHNV and CDR2 is YYDKDF in the germline V gene (reference sequence). Trimming took 1 base from V and 2 from J, leaving 14 bases between them. The CDR3 extends over 16 amino acids. Here the CDR3 reads CATSRGSRTINTEAFF. CDR3 in DNA: TGTGCCACCAGCAGAGGATCCCGGACAATAAACACTGAAGCTTTCTTT. The whole variable domain, remainder taken from reference TRBV15 and TRBJ1-1, is DAMVIQNPRYQVTQFGKPVTLSCSQTLNHNVMYWYQQKSSQAPKLLFHYYDKDFNNEADTPDNFQSRRPNTSFCFLDIRSPGLGDTAMYLCATSRGSRTINTEAFFGQGTRLTVV.

This clonotype showed up just a few times. The rearrangement uses TRBV24-1 and TRBJ2-5; D may be TRBD1 or TRBD2 (5 bases each). The germline gives CDR1 KGHDR, CDR2 SFDVKD. The V end was cut by 5 bases, the J end by 5 bases, with 8 bases between. The CDR3 has 12 amino acids. CDR3 nucleotides: TGTGCCACCAGTGCCGGGGCCGAGACCCAGTACTTC. The encoded protein is CATSAGAETQYF.

This clonotype was counted ten times or more. V is TRBV7-9 and J is TRBJ2-1, with D uncertain. Germline V gene lookup returns CDR1 SEHNR and CDR2 FQNEAQ (reference sequence). CDR3 length: 16 residues. Trimming left V 1 base short and J 7 bases short, with 17 bases between. In nucleotides, the CDR3 is TGTGCCAGCAGCTTAGAAGCCCGGGCTTCTCGTAATGAGCAGTTCTTC. The encoded protein is CASSLEARASRNEQFF.

J is TRBJ2-7 and V is TRBV6-5, with 12 bases matching TRBD1. CDR1 is MNHEY and CDR2 is SVGAGI in the germline V gene. The V gene end was trimmed by 0 bases and the J gene end by 4 bases; junction bases not matched to a gene: 7. The CDR3 extends over 17 amino acids. CDR3 residues: CASSYSSGTGGPYEQYF. The DNA for the CDR3 is TGTGCCAGCAGTTACTCATCCGGGACAGGGGGCCCATACGAGCAGTACTTC.

Ten or more counts support this clonotype. The rearrangement joins TRBV11-1 to TRBJ2-5; a possible D gene is TRBD2 (5 bases). The length of the CDR3 is 15 residues. CDR1 SGHAT and CDR2 FQDESV come from the germline V gene (reference sequence). The germline V and J ends were trimmed by 5 bases and 3 bases, with 16 bases remaining between them. CDR3 nucleotide sequence: TGTGCCAGCAGCAACGGGGTAGTTATTAAAGAGACCCAGTACTTC. It yields the protein CASSNGVVIKETQYF.

V usage is TRBV24-1 and J usage is TRBJ1-5, with 10 nucleotides matching TRBD1. V was pared by 9 bases and J by 4 bases, with 8 bases of the junction left unmatched. The germline gives CDR1 KGHDR, CDR2 SFDVKD. CDR3 length: 15 amino acids. This CDR3 is CATRPGTGANQPQHF. CDR3 in DNA: TGTGCCACCCGCCCCGGGACAGGGGCAAATCAGCCCCAGCATTTT.

Many counts were recorded for this clonotype. The rearrangement joins TRBV6-1 to TRBJ2-7; a weak D match, TRBD2 (5 bases). Per germline, CDR1 MNHNS and CDR2 SASEGT. The CDR3 covers 14 residues. The V and J ends lost 4 bases and 3 bases respectively, with 13 bases between them. The CDR3 nucleotides read TGTGCCAGCAGTGTCGGGCGCCGGGGCTACGAGCAGTACTTC. Translating it yields CASSVGRRGYEQYF.

V and J are TRBV2 and TRBJ1-2, with D possibly being TRBD1 (6 bases). Germline lookup yields CDR1 SNHLY and CDR2 FYNNEI. V was shortened by 2 bases and J by 4 bases, with 17 bases between the two germline ends. This CDR3 region has 16 residues. CDR3 nucleotides: TGTGCCAGCAGTGAAATGGGGGGGCAGGGTAGCTATGGCTACACCTTC. Protein product: CASSEMGGQGSYGYTF.

Many counts were recorded for this clonotype. The chain is built from TRBV2 and TRBJ2-1; 16 bases agree with TRBD2. In germline, CDR1 is SNHLY, CDR2 FYNNEI. The junction had 15 bases not matched to a gene; V was cut back by 5 bases and J by 8 bases. This CDR3 spans 19 amino acids. As DNA, the CDR3 is TGTGCCAGCAGTTCACTACCCGGGACTAGCGGGAGGGCCCTCTATGAGCAGTTCTTC. Translated, it gives CASSSLPGTSGRALYEQFF.

This clonotype was detected ten times or more. The gene calls are TRBV28 and TRBJ2-7; no clear D gene. The CDR3 extends over 13 amino acids. Trimming took off 4 bases at V and 2 bases at J, with 9 bases between the two ends. CDR1 is MDHEN and CDR2 is SYDVKM in the germline V gene. CDR3 region: CASSSVTPYEQYF. The CDR3 region has the DNA TGTGCCAGCAGTTCGGTAACTCCCTACGAGCAGTACTTC. The entire variable domain, with the rest obtained from reference TRBV28 and TRBJ2-7, is as follows: DVKVTQSSRYLVKRTGEKVFLECVQDMDHENMFWYRQDPGLGLRLIYFSYDVKMKEKGDIPEGYSVSREKKERFSLILESASTNQTSMYLCASSSVTPYEQYFGPGTRLTVT.

This clonotype was picked up a small number of times. The chain is built from TRBV5-4 and TRBJ2-5; D unclear. Germline loops: CDR1 SGHNT, CDR2 YYREEE (reference sequence). Deletions cut 0 bases from V and 0 bases from J, with 9 bases between. CDR3 length: 15 amino acids. CDR3 in amino acids: CASSLEQTNQETQYF. The CDR3 DNA sequence: TGTGCCAGCAGCTTGGAACAGACAAACCAAGAGACCCAGTACTTC.

The CDR3 loop is CASSPLVGEKLFF. The CDR3 DNA sequence: TGTGCCAGCAGCCCATTGGTAGGTGAAAAACTGTTTTTT. This chain connects TRBV4-2 to TRBJ1-4, with D unclear. CDR3 size: 13 residues. The V and J ends lost 4 bases and 7 bases respectively, with 10 bases between them. Germline CDR1 reads LGHNA; CDR2 reads YNFKEQ.

This clonotype was recorded at least ten times. The J gene is TRBJ2-2, the V gene TRBV7-3, with 10 bases matching TRBD1. The CDR3 is 14 amino acids. V trimming: 5 bases; J trimming: 6 bases; junction bases outside the gene matches: 3. Germline lookup yields CDR1 SGHTA and CDR2 FQGTGA. The CDR3 region is CASSKGQGAGELFF. The CDR3 region has the DNA TGTGCCAGCAGCAAAGGACAGGGGGCCGGGGAGCTGTTTTTT.

This clonotype has only a few counts. The chain carries TRBV27 and TRBJ1-1; no firm D call. The CDR3 loop spans 12 amino acids. Germline CDR1 reads MNHEY; CDR2 reads SMNVEV (reference sequence). V was clipped by 4 bases and J by 8 bases, with 11 bases between them. The CDR3 protein is CASSSLDGEAFF. The CDR3 region has the DNA TGTGCCAGCAGTTCCTTGGACGGAGAAGCTTTCTTT.

At least ten counts were recorded for this clonotype. The chain joins TRBV20-1 to TRBJ1-1; D is uncertain. The V and J ends lost 0 bases and 7 bases respectively, with 18 bases between them. CDR3 length equals 15 residues. Germline values: CDR1 DFQATT, CDR2 SNEGSKA (reference sequence). CDR3 DNA sequence: TGCAGTGCTAGAGATCCGGGCGGGCAGAGGATTGAAGCTTTCTTT. Amino acids: CSARDPGGQRIEAFF.

This clonotype was counted ten times or more. The rearrangement links TRBV29-1 to TRBJ1-3; D gene uncertain. CDR3 length: 12 residues. Trimming took off 1 base at V and 2 bases at J, with 3 bases between the two ends. Germline V lookup: CDR1 SQVTM, CDR2 ANQGSEA. The CDR3 loop reads CSVEGPGNTIYF. The CDR3 DNA sequence: TGCAGCGTTGAAGGTCCTGGAAACACCATATATTTT.

This clonotype was seen ten or more times. The chain employs TRBV2 and TRBJ2-5, with 8 bases matching TRBD1. J lost 7 bases, V lost 6 bases, and 4 bases had no gene match. The V gene's germline CDR1 is SNHLY and CDR2 FYNNEI. CDR3 length equals 12 residues. The CDR3 sequence: CASRTGERTQYF. CDR3 sequence (DNA): TGTGCCAGCAGGACAGGGGAACGGACCCAGTACTTC.

The table lists this clonotype with many counts. The rearrangement joins TRBV3-1 to TRBJ1-2; no clear D gene. Between the trimmed V and J ends, which lost 0 bases and 4 bases, there was a span of 9 bases. The CDR3 is 14 amino acids. CDR1 LGHDT and CDR2 YNNKEL come from the germline V gene (reference sequence). DNA for the CDR3: TGTGCCAGCAGCCAAGATCGGCGTGCCTATGGCTACACCTTC. It encodes CASSQDRRAYGYTF.

This clonotype turned up a few times. The CDR3 DNA sequence: TGTGCCAGCAGCGTAAACCAGGGAGGGGATGAAAAACTGTTTTTT. It translates to CASSVNQGGDEKLFF. V gene TRBV9 combines with J gene TRBJ1-4; possibly TRBD1 for D (5 bases). The V end was cut by 1 base, the J end by 6 bases, with 13 bases between. Germline V CDR1 and CDR2: SGDLS, YYNGEE. The length of the CDR3 is 15 residues.